A selection of T cell receptor beta chains follows, all from one sample in a study of blood T cells in healthy people across ages. A single record per CDR3 protein comes from TCRdb applying MiXCR to the 5' RACE reads. The sample carries about 1.8 million distinct CDR3 sequences, 40% to 55% recorded once. The sequenced material came from blood. These receptors all stem from a woman between 35 and 50 years old in good health. Both conserved end residues are part of each CDR3. The D gene is left open where the match is weak. Expanded clones are given a class, and other clones once, few, many or no size at all.

TRBJ2-3,-,TRBV20-1,-,TGCAGTGCTAGTCCGGGGGAGGGCACAGATACGCAGTATTTT,CSASPGEGTDTQYF
TRBJ2-5,TRBD2,TRBV7-2,few,TGTGCCAGCAGCTCGCGGACTAGCGCCCAAGAGACCCAGTACTTC,CASSSRTSAQETQYF
TRBJ2-1,TRBD1,TRBV4-3,-,TGCGCCAGCAGCCAAGCGACAGGGGGCAAGGATGAGCAGTTCTTC,CASSQATGGKDEQFF
TRBJ2-7,-,TRBV24-1,-,TGTGCCACCAGTGATACGGGGGGCCGGAGCTCCTACAATGAGCAGTACTTC,CATSDTGGRSSYNEQYF
TRBJ2-3,-,TRBV7-8,-,TGTGCCAGCAGCTTAGCTTACCGTCGACAGGCAACAGATACGCAGTATTTT,CASSLAYRRQATDTQYF
TRBJ2-3,-,TRBV7-2,few,TGTGCCAGCAGCCTACTAACACAGACGGATACGCAGTATTTT,CASSLLTQTDTQYF
TRBJ2-7,TRBD1,TRBV20-1,once,TGCAGTGCCCCAAGGACAGGGGACAATGAGCAGTACTTC,CSAPRTGDNEQYF
TRBJ2-3,-,TRBV6-5,once,TGTGCCAGCGGATGGGGCTTCCCTACCACAGATACGCAGTATTTT,CASGWGFPTTDTQYF
TRBJ2-7,TRBD2,TRBV12-3/TRBV12-4,-,TGTGCCAGCAGTAGCGGGGGGCCGGTGTACGAGCAGTACTTC,CASSSGGPVYEQYF
TRBJ1-1,-,TRBV20-1,-,TGCAGTGCTATCGCGGGGGCAGTCACTGAAGCTTTCTTT,CSAIAGAVTEAFF
TRBJ1-2,TRBD1,TRBV28,-,TGTGCCAGCAGTTTATGGGCAGGGGGTACCCCAAACTATGGCTACACCTTC,CASSLWAGGTPNYGYTF
TRBJ2-3,TRBD2,TRBV5-1,-,TGCGCCAGCAGCTCTCTAGCGGGGGGCGGGATGAATACGCAGTATTTT,CASSSLAGGGMNTQYF
TRBJ2-5,TRBD2,TRBV5-1,-,TGCGCCAGCAGCCCAGGGACTAGCGCACTTGGAGAGACCCAGTACTTC,CASSPGTSALGETQYF
TRBJ2-1,TRBD1,TRBV20-1,-,TGCAGTGCTGGCTACAGGGGTAGAGGACAGGATGAGCAGTTCTTC,CSAGYRGRGQDEQFF
TRBJ2-7,TRBD2,TRBV12-3/TRBV12-4,-,TGTGCCAGCAGCACAACCCCTAGCGGGGGCCCCTACGAGCAGTACTTC,CASSTTPSGGPYEQYF
TRBJ2-5,-,TRBV4-3,few,TGCGCCAGCAGCCAAGACGGGGCTAGCCAAGAGACCCAGTACTTC,CASSQDGASQETQYF
TRBJ2-3,-,TRBV6-1,-,TGTGCCAGCAGTCCCTCTAGTAGTGGTACGCAGTATTTT,CASSPSSSGTQYF
TRBJ1-1,-,TRBV29-1,-,TGCAGCTTGTTCGTGAACACTGAAGCTTTCTTT,CSLFVNTEAFF
TRBJ1-2,-,TRBV4-2,-,TGTGCCAGCAGCCAAGAAGGCCCCGCAGACTATGGCTACACCTTC,CASSQEGPADYGYTF
TRBJ2-5,TRBD2,TRBV6-5,-,TGTGCCAGCAGTTACTCGAGTTCCAGCGGGAGGGAAAATGAGCAGTACTTC,CASSYSSSSGRENEQYF
TRBJ2-1,-,TRBV11-2,-,TGTGCCAGCAGGTCCAACAGGGTTTGGGATGAGCAGTTCTTC,CASRSNRVWDEQFF
TRBJ2-1,-,TRBV20-1,-,TGCAGTGCTAGAGTCCTACAGGGCCAGGGGTCCAATGAGCAGTTCTTC,CSARVLQGQGSNEQFF